This T cell receptor beta chain was sequenced for a study of control samples from healthy donors and cancer patients. From germline, CDR1 is MDHEN and CDR2 SYDVKM. The CDR3 extends over 15 amino acids. V gave up 7 bases and J gave up 9 bases, with 22 bases separating them. The repertoire was sequenced with immunoSEQ multiplex PCR; TCRdb's copy has only in-frame clones and lacks some. The sample consists of around 150,000 clones, approximately 90% of them appearing once. The rearrangement links TRBV28 to TRBJ1-5; TRBD1 might be the D (5 bases). Sequencing used blood. The TCR originated in a man between 25 and 39 years old in good health. The CDR3 spells CASTLTGQPQGPQHF. In DNA form, the CDR3 reads TGTGCCAGCACCCTAACCGGGCAGCCTCAGGGGCCCCAGCATTTT.